Listed below are T cell receptor beta chains from one sample, sequenced in a study of cytomegalovirus exposure and HLA in healthy donors. Produced via immunoSEQ multiplex PCR; TCRdb's table is partial and in-frame only. The data show approximately 140,000 clones, approximately 80% seen once. The sample taken for sequencing was PBMCs. Receptor source: a girl aged 2-10 years in good health and CMV-seronegative. The CDR3 runs from the conserved cysteine through the conserved F or W. Fields, in order: CDR3 DNA, CDR3 protein, J gene, clone size, V gene, D gene. The D gene is left open where the match is weak. Where a row states a size, it is once, few, many or the class of an expanded clone; other rows omit it.

cdr3_nt: TGTGCCAGCAGTTACGGATTCCCGGAGGTCGTGGACAATCAGCCCCAGCATTTT
cdr3_aa: CASSYGFPEVVDNQPQHF
j_call: TRBJ1-5
clone_size: few
v_call: TRBV6-7
d_call: -

cdr3_nt: TGTGCCAGCAGTGTCTCAGGATCGAACACCGGGGAGCTGTTTTTT
cdr3_aa: CASSVSGSNTGELFF
j_call: TRBJ2-2
clone_size: -
v_call: TRBV2
d_call: -

cdr3_nt: TGCGCCAGCAGCCAAGATAGGCTACAGCCTTACGAGCAGTACTTC
cdr3_aa: CASSQDRLQPYEQYF
j_call: TRBJ2-7
clone_size: -
v_call: TRBV4-1
d_call: -

cdr3_nt: TGCGCCAGCAGCCAAGAAATAGGGGGGGGAGGAAACAATGAGCAGTTCTTC
cdr3_aa: CASSQEIGGGGNNEQFF
j_call: TRBJ2-1
clone_size: -
v_call: TRBV4-3
d_call: -

cdr3_nt: TGTGCCAGCAGCACCTCTACAGGGCCCGTTTCCTACGAGCAGTACTTC
cdr3_aa: CASSTSTGPVSYEQYF
j_call: TRBJ2-7
clone_size: -
v_call: TRBV21-1
d_call: -

cdr3_nt: TGTGCCAGCACCCCCGCCTGGACAGGCACAGATACGCAGTATTTT
cdr3_aa: CASTPAWTGTDTQYF
j_call: TRBJ2-3
clone_size: -
v_call: TRBV21-1
d_call: -

cdr3_nt: TGCAGCGTTGAGCGACTAGCGGGAGGGCAAATCCCAGATACGCAGTATTTT
cdr3_aa: CSVERLAGGQIPDTQYF
j_call: TRBJ2-3
clone_size: -
v_call: TRBV29-1
d_call: TRBD2

cdr3_nt: TGTGCCAGCTCACAGGGGGAGCTGAACGAGCAGTACTTC
cdr3_aa: CASSQGELNEQYF
j_call: TRBJ2-7
clone_size: -
v_call: TRBV9
d_call: TRBD1

cdr3_nt: TGTGCCAGCAGCTTTTCCGGGACAGACGAGCAGTACTTC
cdr3_aa: CASSFSGTDEQYF
j_call: TRBJ2-7
clone_size: -
v_call: TRBV5-4
d_call: TRBD1

cdr3_nt: TGCGCCAGCAGCTATCCAGGGGAGCACCACTATGGCTACACCTTC
cdr3_aa: CASSYPGEHHYGYTF
j_call: TRBJ1-2
clone_size: few
v_call: TRBV4-1
d_call: -

cdr3_nt: TGTGCCAGCAGTGAAAGGCGGAACAGGGCGTCCGAGCAGTACTTC
cdr3_aa: CASSERRNRASEQYF
j_call: TRBJ2-7
clone_size: -
v_call: TRBV6-1
d_call: -

cdr3_nt: TGTGCCAGCAGTTTATGGGGCCCTGGGACTTTCCGATACGAGCAGTACTTC
cdr3_aa: CASSLWGPGTFRYEQYF
j_call: TRBJ2-7
clone_size: -
v_call: TRBV28
d_call: -

cdr3_nt: TGTGCCAGCAGCTTACTCACTGAAGCTTTCTTT
cdr3_aa: CASSLLTEAFF
j_call: TRBJ1-1
clone_size: -
v_call: TRBV7-9
d_call: -

cdr3_nt: TGTGCCAGCAGCTCGCAGACTAGCGGGGGGGGAGAGACCCAGTACTTC
cdr3_aa: CASSSQTSGGGETQYF
j_call: TRBJ2-5
clone_size: -
v_call: TRBV7-2
d_call: TRBD2

cdr3_nt: TGTGCCAGCAGCTTAAGGGAGGGGGACAGGTCGTCTGGCTACACCTTC
cdr3_aa: CASSLREGDRSSGYTF
j_call: TRBJ1-2
clone_size: -
v_call: TRBV11-1
d_call: TRBD1

cdr3_nt: TGCAGTGCTACGCGGGAGACCCAGTACTTC
cdr3_aa: CSATRETQYF
j_call: TRBJ2-5
clone_size: -
v_call: TRBV20-1
d_call: -

cdr3_nt: TGTGCCAGCAGTTCCCCTAGCGGGACCCTCTGGGAGCAGTACTTC
cdr3_aa: CASSSPSGTLWEQYF
j_call: TRBJ2-7
clone_size: -
v_call: TRBV27
d_call: TRBD2

cdr3_nt: TGCGCCAGCAGCCAACAGGGCACGGCCCCCGACCCAGCTTTCTTT
cdr3_aa: CASSQQGTAPDPAFF
j_call: TRBJ1-1
clone_size: -
v_call: TRBV4-1
d_call: -

cdr3_nt: TGTGCCAGCAGCTTCTGGACAGGGGCCCTCCGGCGTGGTCCTGAAGCTTTCTTT
cdr3_aa: CASSFWTGALRRGPEAFF
j_call: TRBJ1-1
clone_size: -
v_call: TRBV5-6
d_call: TRBD1

cdr3_nt: TGTGCCAGCAGTTCATTCACAGATACGCAGTATTTT
cdr3_aa: CASSSFTDTQYF
j_call: TRBJ2-3
clone_size: -
v_call: TRBV28
d_call: -

cdr3_nt: TGTGCCAGCAGCGAGACTAGCGGGTGGGCCAATGAGCAGTTCTTC
cdr3_aa: CASSETSGWANEQFF
j_call: TRBJ2-1
clone_size: few
v_call: TRBV7-3
d_call: TRBD2

cdr3_nt: TGTGCCAGCACTCCCACAGGGTACGGAGGAACCTACGAGCAGTACTTC
cdr3_aa: CASTPTGYGGTYEQYF
j_call: TRBJ2-7
clone_size: -
v_call: TRBV7-9
d_call: -

cdr3_nt: TGTGCCAGCACATTGTCCGGGACTAGCGGGAGGTACCTCTTCCACGAGCAGTACTTC
cdr3_aa: CASTLSGTSGRYLFHEQYF
j_call: TRBJ2-7
clone_size: once
v_call: TRBV28
d_call: TRBD2

cdr3_nt: TGTGCTAGCAGCAAGCACAGGGGCCTTGGCGGGGAGCTGTTTTTT
cdr3_aa: CASSKHRGLGGELFF
j_call: TRBJ2-2
clone_size: -
v_call: TRBV7-7
d_call: TRBD1

cdr3_nt: TGTGCCAGCTCACCGGAAAGGCTGAGGGAGCAGTACTTC
cdr3_aa: CASSPERLREQYF
j_call: TRBJ2-7
clone_size: -
v_call: TRBV18
d_call: -

cdr3_nt: TGTGCCAGCAGCTTACCGGCAGGGGGGAATGGCTACACCTTC
cdr3_aa: CASSLPAGGNGYTF
j_call: TRBJ1-2
clone_size: -
v_call: TRBV5-4
d_call: TRBD1

cdr3_nt: TGTGCCAGCAGCCAAGAGGAGGAACAGGGGATAAACAATGAGCAGTTCTTC
cdr3_aa: CASSQEEEQGINNEQFF
j_call: TRBJ2-1
clone_size: -
v_call: TRBV14
d_call: TRBD1

cdr3_nt: TGTGCCAGCAGCTTCTGGGGGGTTCAGGACACCGGGGAGCTGTTTTTT
cdr3_aa: CASSFWGVQDTGELFF
j_call: TRBJ2-2
clone_size: -
v_call: TRBV7-9
d_call: -

cdr3_nt: TGTGCCAGCAGCCAAGATAAGGGGGGGCAAGAGACCCAGTACTTC
cdr3_aa: CASSQDKGGQETQYF
j_call: TRBJ2-5
clone_size: -
v_call: TRBV4-2
d_call: -

cdr3_nt: TGTGCCAGTAGTCTGCAGAGGCGGGAGCGTCCCTACAATGAGCAGTTCTTC
cdr3_aa: CASSLQRRERPYNEQFF
j_call: TRBJ2-1
clone_size: -
v_call: TRBV19
d_call: TRBD2

cdr3_nt: TGTGCCAGCAGCTTAGGACAGGGGAACACTGAAGCTTTCTTT
cdr3_aa: CASSLGQGNTEAFF
j_call: TRBJ1-1
clone_size: -
v_call: TRBV7-9
d_call: TRBD1

cdr3_nt: TGTGCCAGGACGGGTCTTAACACCGGGGAGCTGTTTTTT
cdr3_aa: CARTGLNTGELFF
j_call: TRBJ2-2
clone_size: -
v_call: TRBV19
d_call: -

cdr3_nt: TGCGCCAGCAGCTTGGCTAACACCGGGGAGCTGTTTTTT
cdr3_aa: CASSLANTGELFF
j_call: TRBJ2-2
clone_size: -
v_call: TRBV5-1
d_call: -

cdr3_nt: TGTGCCAGCAGCCGCAGACTAGCGGGAGCGGATACGCAGTATTTT
cdr3_aa: CASSRRLAGADTQYF
j_call: TRBJ2-3
clone_size: -
v_call: TRBV7-6
d_call: TRBD2

cdr3_nt: TGCAGCGTTGGACTAGCGGAATACAATGAGCAGTTCTTC
cdr3_aa: CSVGLAEYNEQFF
j_call: TRBJ2-1
clone_size: few
v_call: TRBV29-1
d_call: TRBD2

cdr3_nt: TGCGCCAGCAGAAGGTTAAAGTCCTCGGGGTCCTATAATTCCCCCCTCCACTTT
cdr3_aa: CASRRLKSSGSYNSPLHF
j_call: TRBJ1-6
clone_size: -
v_call: TRBV10-1
d_call: -

cdr3_nt: TGTGCCAGCACGCCCGCACCTGTTAAAGAGGAGCAGTACTTC
cdr3_aa: CASTPAPVKEEQYF
j_call: TRBJ2-7
clone_size: -
v_call: TRBV6-6
d_call: -

cdr3_nt: TGTGCCAGCAGCTCTCAGACAGGGTTCTATGGCTACACCTTC
cdr3_aa: CASSSQTGFYGYTF
j_call: TRBJ1-2
clone_size: -
v_call: TRBV7-9
d_call: TRBD1

cdr3_nt: TGTGCCAGCAGCTACAGCTTACTAGCCAAAAACATTCAGTACTTC
cdr3_aa: CASSYSLLAKNIQYF
j_call: TRBJ2-4
clone_size: -
v_call: TRBV6-6
d_call: -

cdr3_nt: TGTGCCAGCAGCTCGACCGGACAGGGGGCTGGAAAACTGTTTTTT
cdr3_aa: CASSSTGQGAGKLFF
j_call: TRBJ1-4
clone_size: -
v_call: TRBV5-4
d_call: TRBD1

cdr3_nt: TGTGCCAGCTCCCCAGGTCAGGGGGCCTATGGCTACACCTTC
cdr3_aa: CASSPGQGAYGYTF
j_call: TRBJ1-2
clone_size: -
v_call: TRBV18
d_call: TRBD1

cdr3_nt: TGTGCCAGCAGCCCTATAGCACCCTACGAGCAGTACTTC
cdr3_aa: CASSPIAPYEQYF
j_call: TRBJ2-7
clone_size: -
v_call: TRBV7-2
d_call: -

cdr3_nt: TGCGCCAGCAGCCCCCTAGCGGGGGGTGCCACCGGGGAGCTGTTTTTT
cdr3_aa: CASSPLAGGATGELFF
j_call: TRBJ2-2
clone_size: once
v_call: TRBV4-1
d_call: TRBD2

cdr3_nt: TGTGCCAGCAGTCTTGGACAGTCGGGTGAAGCTTTCTTT
cdr3_aa: CASSLGQSGEAFF
j_call: TRBJ1-1
clone_size: -
v_call: TRBV7-2
d_call: -

cdr3_nt: TGTGCCAGCAGCCCCTCGGGCACAGCGGGTGGGGCCAACGTCCTGACTTTC
cdr3_aa: CASSPSGTAGGANVLTF
j_call: TRBJ2-6
clone_size: -
v_call: TRBV27
d_call: -

cdr3_nt: TGTGCCAGCAGCGCGACGGGACTCTCCTACGAGCAGTACTTC
cdr3_aa: CASSATGLSYEQYF
j_call: TRBJ2-7
clone_size: -
v_call: TRBV4-2
d_call: -

cdr3_nt: TGCGCCAGCAGTGACGTACCGGGACAGGGATACGAGCAGTACTTC
cdr3_aa: CASSDVPGQGYEQYF
j_call: TRBJ2-7
clone_size: -
v_call: TRBV10-2
d_call: TRBD1

cdr3_nt: TGTGCCAGCTCACCTCCCGGCAGGTCAGGGGCCTCCGAGCAGTACTTC
cdr3_aa: CASSPPGRSGASEQYF
j_call: TRBJ2-7
clone_size: -
v_call: TRBV18
d_call: -

cdr3_nt: TGCGCCAGCAGCGAGGAAATGAACACTGAAGCTTTCTTT
cdr3_aa: CASSEEMNTEAFF
j_call: TRBJ1-1
clone_size: -
v_call: TRBV5-1
d_call: -

cdr3_nt: TGTGCCAGCAGTTTTTCGGGCGGGTTAGGCAATGAGCAGTTCTTC
cdr3_aa: CASSFSGGLGNEQFF
j_call: TRBJ2-1
clone_size: -
v_call: TRBV27
d_call: -

cdr3_nt: TGTGCCAGCAGCAGTCGCGAGAAGACTAACTATGGCTACACCTTC
cdr3_aa: CASSSREKTNYGYTF
j_call: TRBJ1-2
clone_size: once
v_call: TRBV11-2
d_call: -

cdr3_nt: TGTGCCAGCGGGGGACAGGGAGAAGCTTTCTTT
cdr3_aa: CASGGQGEAFF
j_call: TRBJ1-1
clone_size: few
v_call: TRBV5-4
d_call: TRBD1

cdr3_nt: TGCGCCAGCAGCCCCTCTGCCCAGGGGGCAGCCTATGGCTACACCTTC
cdr3_aa: CASSPSAQGAAYGYTF
j_call: TRBJ1-2
clone_size: -
v_call: TRBV4-1
d_call: TRBD1

cdr3_nt: TGTGCCAGCAGGGCAGCGACAGGGGCCCTAAAAGAGACCCAGTACTTC
cdr3_aa: CASRAATGALKETQYF
j_call: TRBJ2-5
clone_size: -
v_call: TRBV28
d_call: TRBD1